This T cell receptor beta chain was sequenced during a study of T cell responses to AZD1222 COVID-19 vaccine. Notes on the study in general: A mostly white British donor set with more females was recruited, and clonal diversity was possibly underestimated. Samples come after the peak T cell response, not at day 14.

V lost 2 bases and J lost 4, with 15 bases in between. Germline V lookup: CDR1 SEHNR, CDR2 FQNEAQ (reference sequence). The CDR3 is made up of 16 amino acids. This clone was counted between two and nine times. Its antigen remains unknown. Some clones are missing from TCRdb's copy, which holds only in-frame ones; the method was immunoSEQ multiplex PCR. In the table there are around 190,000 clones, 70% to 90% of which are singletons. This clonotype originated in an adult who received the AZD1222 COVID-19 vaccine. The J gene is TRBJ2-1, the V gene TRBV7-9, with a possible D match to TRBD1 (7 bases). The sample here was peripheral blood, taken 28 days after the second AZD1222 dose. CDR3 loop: CASSLRPRGDYNEQFF. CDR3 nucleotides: TGTGCCAGCAGCTTAAGGCCCAGGGGGGATTACAATGAGCAGTTCTTC.